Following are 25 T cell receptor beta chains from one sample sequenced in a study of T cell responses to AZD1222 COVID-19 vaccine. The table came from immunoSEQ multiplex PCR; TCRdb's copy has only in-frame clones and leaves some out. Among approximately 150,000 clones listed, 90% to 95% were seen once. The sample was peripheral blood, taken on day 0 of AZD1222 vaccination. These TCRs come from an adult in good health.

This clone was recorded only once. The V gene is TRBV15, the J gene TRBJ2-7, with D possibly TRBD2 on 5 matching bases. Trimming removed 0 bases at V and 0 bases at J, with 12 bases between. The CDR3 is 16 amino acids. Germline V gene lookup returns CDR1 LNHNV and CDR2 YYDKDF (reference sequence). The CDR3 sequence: CATSREEGVGSYEQYF. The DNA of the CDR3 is TGTGCCACCAGCAGAGAAGAGGGAGTGGGCTCCTACGAGCAGTACTTC.

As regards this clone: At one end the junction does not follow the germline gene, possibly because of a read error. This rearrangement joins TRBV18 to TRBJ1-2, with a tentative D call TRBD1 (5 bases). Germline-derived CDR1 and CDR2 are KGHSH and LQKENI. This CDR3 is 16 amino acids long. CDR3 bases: TGTGCCGGCTCACCACCGGCGGGGGGAGTTGCCTATGGCTACACCTTC. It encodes CAGSPPAGGVAYGYTF.

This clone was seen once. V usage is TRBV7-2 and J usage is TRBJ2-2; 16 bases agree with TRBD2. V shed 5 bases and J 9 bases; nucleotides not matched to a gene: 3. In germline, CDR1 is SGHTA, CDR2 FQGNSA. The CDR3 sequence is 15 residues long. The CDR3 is CASSPGLAGGRELFF. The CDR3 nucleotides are TGTGCCAGCAGCCCGGGACTAGCGGGAGGGAGGGAGCTGTTTTTT.

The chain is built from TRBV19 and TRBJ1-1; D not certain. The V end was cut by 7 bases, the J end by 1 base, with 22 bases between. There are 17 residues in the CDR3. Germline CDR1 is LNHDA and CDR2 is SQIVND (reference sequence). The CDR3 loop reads CASKSERAWAANTEAFF. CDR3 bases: TGTGCCAGTAAATCTGAACGGGCTTGGGCGGCGAACACTGAAGCTTTCTTT.

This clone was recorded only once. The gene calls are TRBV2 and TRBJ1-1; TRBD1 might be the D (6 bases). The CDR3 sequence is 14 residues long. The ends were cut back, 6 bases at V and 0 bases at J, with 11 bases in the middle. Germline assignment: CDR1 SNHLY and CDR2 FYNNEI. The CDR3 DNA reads TGTGCCAGCAGGAGGACAGTTTTGAACACTGAAGCTTTCTTT. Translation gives CASRRTVLNTEAFF.

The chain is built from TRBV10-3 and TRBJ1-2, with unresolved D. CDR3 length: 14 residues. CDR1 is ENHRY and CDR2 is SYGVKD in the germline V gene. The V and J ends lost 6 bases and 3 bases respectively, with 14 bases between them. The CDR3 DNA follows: TGTGCCATCAGCTTGGACCCTCGGGACTATGGCTACACCTTC. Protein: CAISLDPRDYGYTF.

The CDR3 loop reads CASSPGTGAYEQYF. The CDR3 DNA is TGTGCCAGCTCACCGGGGACAGGGGCCTACGAGCAGTACTTC. V gene TRBV18 combines with J gene TRBJ2-7; 10 bases align to TRBD1. The CDR3 has 14 residues. Germline V lookup: CDR1 KGHSH, CDR2 LQKENI. V dropped 3 bases and J dropped 2; count of bases not matched to a gene: 1. Looking up the rest from reference TRBV18 and TRBJ2-7 gives the full variable domain: NAGVMQNPRHLVRRRGQEARLRCSPMKGHSHVYWYRQLPEEGLKFMVYLQKENIIDESGMPKERFSAEFPKEGPSILRIQQVVRGDSAAYFCASSPGTGAYEQYFGPGTRLTVT.

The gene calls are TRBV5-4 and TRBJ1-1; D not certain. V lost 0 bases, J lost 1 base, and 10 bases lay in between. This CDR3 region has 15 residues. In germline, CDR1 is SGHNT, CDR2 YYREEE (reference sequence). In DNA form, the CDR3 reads TGTGCCAGCAGCTTGGCCGGACGGCAGAACACTGAAGCTTTCTTT. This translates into CASSLAGRQNTEAFF.

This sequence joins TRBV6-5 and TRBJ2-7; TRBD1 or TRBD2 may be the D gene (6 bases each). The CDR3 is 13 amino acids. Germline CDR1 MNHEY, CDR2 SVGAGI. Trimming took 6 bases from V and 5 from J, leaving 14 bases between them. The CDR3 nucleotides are TGTGCCAGCAGGTATAGGGGGGCCAACGAGCAGTACTTC. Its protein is CASRYRGANEQYF.

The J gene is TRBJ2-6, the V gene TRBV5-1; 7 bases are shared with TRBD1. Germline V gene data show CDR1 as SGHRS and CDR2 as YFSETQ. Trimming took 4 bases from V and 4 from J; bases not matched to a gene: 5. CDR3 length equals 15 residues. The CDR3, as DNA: TGCGCCAGCAGCGGCCCGGGACAGGGGGCCAACGTCCTGACTTTC. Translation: CASSGPGQGANVLTF.

CDR3 region: CASSPPRGYEQFF. For the CDR3, the DNA is TGTGCCAGCTCACCACCAAGGGGGTATGAGCAGTTCTTC. The V gene is TRBV18, the J gene TRBJ2-1, with D possibly being TRBD1 (6 bases). V was pared by 0 bases and J by 8 bases, with 8 bases between. The CDR3 sequence is 13 residues long. Germline CDR1 is KGHSH and CDR2 is LQKENI.

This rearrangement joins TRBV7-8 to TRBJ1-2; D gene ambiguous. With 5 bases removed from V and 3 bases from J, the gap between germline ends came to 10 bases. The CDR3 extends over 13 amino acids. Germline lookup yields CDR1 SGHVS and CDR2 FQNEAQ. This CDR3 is CASSPWSDYGYTF. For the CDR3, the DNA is TGTGCCAGCAGCCCCTGGTCTGACTATGGCTACACCTTC.

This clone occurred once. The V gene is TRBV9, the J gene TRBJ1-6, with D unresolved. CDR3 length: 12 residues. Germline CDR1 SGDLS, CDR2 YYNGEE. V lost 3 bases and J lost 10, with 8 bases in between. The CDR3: CASSGVGSPLHF. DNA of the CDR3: TGTGCCAGCAGCGGAGTTGGGTCACCCCTCCACTTT.

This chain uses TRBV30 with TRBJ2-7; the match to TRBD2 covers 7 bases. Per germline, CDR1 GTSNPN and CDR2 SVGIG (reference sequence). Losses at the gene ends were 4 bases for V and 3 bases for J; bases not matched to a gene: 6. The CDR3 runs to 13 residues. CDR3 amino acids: CAWNPGTNYEQYF. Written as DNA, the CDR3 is TGTGCCTGGAACCCCGGGACTAACTACGAGCAGTACTTC.

The chain's CDR3 is CASSIWGTGELFF. The DNA for the CDR3 is TGTGCCAGTAGTATATGGGGGACCGGGGAGCTGTTTTTT. The gene calls are TRBV19 and TRBJ2-2; either TRBD1 or TRBD2 may supply D (5 bases each). Trimming stripped 2 bases from V and 5 bases from J, with 6 bases between. This CDR3 is 13 amino acids long. Germline V gene data show CDR1 as LNHDA and CDR2 as SQIVND (reference sequence). The whole variable domain, filled in from reference TRBV19 and TRBJ2-2, reads DGGITQSPKYLFRKEGQNVTLSCEQNLNHDAMYWYRQDPGQGLRLIYYSQIVNDFQKGDIAEGYSVSREKKESFPLTVTSAQKNPTAFYLCASSIWGTGELFFGEGSRLTVL.

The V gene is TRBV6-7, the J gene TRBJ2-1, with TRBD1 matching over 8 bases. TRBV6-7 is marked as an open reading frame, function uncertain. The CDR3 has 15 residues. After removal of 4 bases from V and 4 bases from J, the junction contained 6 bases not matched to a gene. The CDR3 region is CASSCGTGIYNEQFF. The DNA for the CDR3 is TGTGCCAGCAGTTGTGGGACAGGTATATACAATGAGCAGTTCTTC.

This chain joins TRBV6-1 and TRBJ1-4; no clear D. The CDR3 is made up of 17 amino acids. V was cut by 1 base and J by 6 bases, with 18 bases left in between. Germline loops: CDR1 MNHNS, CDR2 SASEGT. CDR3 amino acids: CASSEGRTLSGYEKLFF. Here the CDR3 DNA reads TGTGCCAGCAGTGAAGGGCGAACACTCTCGGGGTATGAAAAACTGTTTTTT.

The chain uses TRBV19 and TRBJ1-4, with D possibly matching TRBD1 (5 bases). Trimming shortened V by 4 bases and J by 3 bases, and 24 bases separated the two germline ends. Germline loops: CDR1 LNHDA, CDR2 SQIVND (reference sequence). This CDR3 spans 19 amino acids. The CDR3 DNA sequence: TGTGCCAGTAGTACTCTTATACTAAAACCGGGACGCGCTAATGAAAAACTGTTTTTT. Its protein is CASSTLILKPGRANEKLFF. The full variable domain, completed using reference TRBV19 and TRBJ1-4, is DGGITQSPKYLFRKEGQNVTLSCEQNLNHDAMYWYRQDPGQGLRLIYYSQIVNDFQKGDIAEGYSVSREKKESFPLTVTSAQKNPTAFYLCASSTLILKPGRANEKLFFGSGTQLSVL.

The DNA of the CDR3 is TGCGCCAGCAGCGGCGGGACAGGGGGATACAATGAGCAGTTCTTC. Translating gives CASSGGTGGYNEQFF. The chain has TRBV4-3 and TRBJ2-1; 11 bases agree with TRBD1. Trimming removed 5 bases from V and 4 bases from J; junction bases left unmatched: 4. Germline loops: CDR1 LGHNA, CDR2 YSLEER. The CDR3 runs to 15 residues.

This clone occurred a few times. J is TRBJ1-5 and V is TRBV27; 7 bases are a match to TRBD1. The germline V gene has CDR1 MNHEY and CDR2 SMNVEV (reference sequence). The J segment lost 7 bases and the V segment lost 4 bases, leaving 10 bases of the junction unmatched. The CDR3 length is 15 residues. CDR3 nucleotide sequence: TGTGCCAGCAGTTCTACAATGGGACAGATCCAGCCCCAGCATTTT. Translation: CASSSTMGQIQPQHF.

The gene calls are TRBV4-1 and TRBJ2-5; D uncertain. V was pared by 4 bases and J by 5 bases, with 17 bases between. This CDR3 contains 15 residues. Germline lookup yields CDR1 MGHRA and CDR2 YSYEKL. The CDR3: CASSPSFGYRETQYF. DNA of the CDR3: TGCGCCAGCAGCCCATCTTTCGGGTATCGTGAGACCCAGTACTTC.

The CDR3 DNA reads as TGTGCCAGTTCTCGGGACAGTTTGAACACTGAAGCTTTCTTT. As protein: CASSRDSLNTEAFF. The chain employs TRBV27 and TRBJ1-1, with 7 bases fitting TRBD1. From germline, CDR1 is MNHEY and CDR2 SMNVEV (reference sequence). This CDR3 region has 14 residues. V trimming: 9 bases; J trimming: 0 bases; junction bases outside the gene matches: 7.

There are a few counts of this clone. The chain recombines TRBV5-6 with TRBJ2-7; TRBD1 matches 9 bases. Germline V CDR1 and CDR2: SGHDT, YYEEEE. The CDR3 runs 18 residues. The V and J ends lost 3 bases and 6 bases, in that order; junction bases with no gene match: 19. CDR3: CASSSVRTGVRTSGEQYF. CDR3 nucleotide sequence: TGTGCCAGCAGCTCAGTCCGGACAGGGGTCAGGACCTCGGGCGAGCAGTACTTC. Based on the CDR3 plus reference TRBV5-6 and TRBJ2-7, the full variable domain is DAGVTQSPTHLIKTRGQQVTLRCSPKSGHDTVSWYQQALGQGPQFIFQYYEEEERQRGNFPDRFSGHQFPNYSSELNVNALLLGDSALYLCASSSVRTGVRTSGEQYFGPGTRLTVT.

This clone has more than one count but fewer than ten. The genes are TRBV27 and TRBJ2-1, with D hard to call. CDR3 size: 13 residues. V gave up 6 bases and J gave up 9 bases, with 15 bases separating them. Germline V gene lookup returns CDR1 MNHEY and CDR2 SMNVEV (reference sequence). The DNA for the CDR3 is TGTGCCAGCAGGGGTGGGGTGCGCGTTGAGCAGTTCTTC. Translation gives CASRGGVRVEQFF.

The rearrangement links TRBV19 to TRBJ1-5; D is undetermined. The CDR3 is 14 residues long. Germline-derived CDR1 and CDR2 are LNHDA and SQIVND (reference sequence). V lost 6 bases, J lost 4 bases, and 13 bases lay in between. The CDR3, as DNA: TGTGCCAGTAGAATGGGAGACATAAATCAGCCCCAGCATTTT. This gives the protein CASRMGDINQPQHF.